This TCR beta chain was identified in a study of T cell repertoires in cytomegalovirus infection. Study summary: The authors used CMV epitopes that were HLA-C-restricted (recently identified) and HLA-B-restricted (well studied). Public TCR beta signatures provided an indication of both CMV infection and a matching HLA type.

Trimming cost V 1 base and J 1 base; bases outside gene matches: 9. CDR1 MDHEN and CDR2 SYDVKM come from the germline V gene. CDR3 size: 17 residues. TCRdb ran MiXCR on the reads and lists one entry per CDR3 protein. The sample has about 46,000 distinct CDR3 sequences, approximately 20% seen once. Study conclusions and caveats: People with CMV and the relevant HLA were identified by cumulative public TCR beta family frequency. The study found HLA-C-restricted CMV-specific TCR beta clonotypes dominating the ex vivo response.

This clonotype was seen a few times. Its antigen is currently unknown. This sample comprised CD8+ T cells from cultured PBMCs, obtained from culture after CMV antigen stimulation. The chain is built from TRBV28 and TRBJ1-1; 7 positions agree with TRBD1. The TCR originated in a human donor in good health (CMV status not recorded). Some clones in this sample may be carry-over from other donors' samples. The CDR3 sequence is CASSLSRQGSRNTEAFF. CDR3 nucleotides: TGTGCCAGCAGTTTATCCCGACAGGGAAGTAGGAACACTGAAGCTTTCTTT.